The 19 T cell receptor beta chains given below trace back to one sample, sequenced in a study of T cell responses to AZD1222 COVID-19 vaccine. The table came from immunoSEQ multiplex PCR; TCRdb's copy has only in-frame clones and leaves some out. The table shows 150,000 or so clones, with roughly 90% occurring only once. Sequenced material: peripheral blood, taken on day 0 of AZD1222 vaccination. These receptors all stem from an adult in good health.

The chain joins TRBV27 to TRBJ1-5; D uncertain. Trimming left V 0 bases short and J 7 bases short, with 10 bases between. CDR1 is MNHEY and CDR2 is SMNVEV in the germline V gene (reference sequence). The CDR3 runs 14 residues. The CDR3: CASSLSTAGQPQHF. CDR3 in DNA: TGTGCCAGCAGTTTATCTACTGCCGGCCAGCCCCAGCATTTT.

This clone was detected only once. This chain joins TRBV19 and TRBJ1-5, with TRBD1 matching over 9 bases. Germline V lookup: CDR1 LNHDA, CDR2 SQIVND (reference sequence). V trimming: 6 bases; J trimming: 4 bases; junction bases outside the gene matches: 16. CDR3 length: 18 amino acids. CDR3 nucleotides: TGTGCCAGTAGCCGGGACAGGGACTTCATGGGGAGGAATCAGCCCCAGCATTTT. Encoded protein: CASSRDRDFMGRNQPQHF.

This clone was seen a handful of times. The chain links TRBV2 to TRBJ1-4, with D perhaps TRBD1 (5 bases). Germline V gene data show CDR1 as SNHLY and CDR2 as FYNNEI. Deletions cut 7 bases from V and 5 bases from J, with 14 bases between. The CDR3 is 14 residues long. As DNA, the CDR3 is TGTGCCAGCAAAGGGGATCTGTTCAATGAAAAACTGTTTTTT. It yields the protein CASKGDLFNEKLFF.

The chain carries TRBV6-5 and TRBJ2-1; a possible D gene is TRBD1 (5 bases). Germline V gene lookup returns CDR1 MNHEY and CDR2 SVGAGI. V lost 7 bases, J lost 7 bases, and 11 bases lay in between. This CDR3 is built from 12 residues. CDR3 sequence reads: CASTLKGNEQFF. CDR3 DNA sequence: TGTGCCAGCACTCTTAAGGGGAATGAGCAGTTCTTC.

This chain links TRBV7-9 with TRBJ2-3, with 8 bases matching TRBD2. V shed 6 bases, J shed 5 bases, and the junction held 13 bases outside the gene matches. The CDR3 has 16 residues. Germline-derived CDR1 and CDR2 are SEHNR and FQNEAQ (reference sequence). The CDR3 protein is CASSSSPGGSGDTQYF. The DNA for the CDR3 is TGTGCCAGCAGTTCAAGTCCGGGGGGGAGTGGAGATACGCAGTATTTT. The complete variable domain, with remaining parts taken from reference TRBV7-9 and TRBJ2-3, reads DTGVSQNPRHKITKRGQNVTFRCDPISEHNRLYWYRQTLGQGPEFLTYFQNEAQLEKSRLLSDRFSAERPKGSFSTLEIQRTEQGDSAMYLCASSSSPGGSGDTQYFGPGTRLTVL.

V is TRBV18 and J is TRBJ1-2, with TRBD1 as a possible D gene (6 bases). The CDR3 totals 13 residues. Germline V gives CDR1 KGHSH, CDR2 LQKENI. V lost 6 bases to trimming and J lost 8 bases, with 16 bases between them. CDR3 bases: TGTGCCAGCTCGCCGACAGGACCCTACGGCTACACCTTC. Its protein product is CASSPTGPYGYTF.

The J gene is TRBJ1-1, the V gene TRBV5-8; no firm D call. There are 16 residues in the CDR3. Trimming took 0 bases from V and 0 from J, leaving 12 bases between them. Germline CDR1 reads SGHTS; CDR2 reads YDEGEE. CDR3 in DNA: TGTGCCAGCAGCTTGGTTTTGCGTACAATGAACACTGAAGCTTTCTTT. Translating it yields CASSLVLRTMNTEAFF.

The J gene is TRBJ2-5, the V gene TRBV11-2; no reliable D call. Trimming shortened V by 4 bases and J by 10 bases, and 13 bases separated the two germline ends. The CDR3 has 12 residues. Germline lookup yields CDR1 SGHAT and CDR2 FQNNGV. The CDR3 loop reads CASSSSRSIQYF. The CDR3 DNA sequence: TGTGCCAGCAGCTCTTCCCGGTCGATCCAGTACTTC.

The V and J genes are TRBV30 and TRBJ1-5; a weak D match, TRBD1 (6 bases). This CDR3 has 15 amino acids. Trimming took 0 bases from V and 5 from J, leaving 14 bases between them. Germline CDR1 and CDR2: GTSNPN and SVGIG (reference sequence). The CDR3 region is CAWSVPWGGDQPQHF. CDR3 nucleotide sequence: TGTGCCTGGAGTGTACCTTGGGGGGGCGATCAGCCCCAGCATTTT.

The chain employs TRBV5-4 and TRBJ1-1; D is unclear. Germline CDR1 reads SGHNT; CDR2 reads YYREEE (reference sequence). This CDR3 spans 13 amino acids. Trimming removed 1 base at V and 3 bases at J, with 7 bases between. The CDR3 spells CASSLTVDTEAFF. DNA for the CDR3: TGTGCCAGCAGCTTGACAGTCGACACTGAAGCTTTCTTT.

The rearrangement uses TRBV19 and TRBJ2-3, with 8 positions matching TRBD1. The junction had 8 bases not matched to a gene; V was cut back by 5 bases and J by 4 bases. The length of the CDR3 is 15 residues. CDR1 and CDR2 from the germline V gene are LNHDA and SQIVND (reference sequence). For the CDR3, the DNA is TGTGCCAGTAGTGTCGGGTCAGGGGGCCCAGATACGCAGTATTTT. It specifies CASSVGSGGPDTQYF.

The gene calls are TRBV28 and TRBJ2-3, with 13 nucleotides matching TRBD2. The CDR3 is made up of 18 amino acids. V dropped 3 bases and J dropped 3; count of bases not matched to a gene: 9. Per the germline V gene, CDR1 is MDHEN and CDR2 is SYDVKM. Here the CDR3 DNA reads TGTGCCAGCAGTTTCTTTCGACTAGCGGGAGGCGATACAGATACGCAGTATTTT. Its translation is CASSFFRLAGGDTDTQYF.

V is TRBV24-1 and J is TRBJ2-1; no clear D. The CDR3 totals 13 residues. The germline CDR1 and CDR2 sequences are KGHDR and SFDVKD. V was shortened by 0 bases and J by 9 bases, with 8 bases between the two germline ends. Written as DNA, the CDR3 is TGTGCCACCAGTGATTTGCTTTTTGGTGAGCAGTTCTTC. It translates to CATSDLLFGEQFF.

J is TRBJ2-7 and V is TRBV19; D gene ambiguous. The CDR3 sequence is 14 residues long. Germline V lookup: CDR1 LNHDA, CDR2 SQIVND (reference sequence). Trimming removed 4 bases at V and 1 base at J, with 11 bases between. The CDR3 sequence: CASSNLGASYEQYF. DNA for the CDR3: TGTGCCAGTAGTAATTTAGGTGCTTCCTACGAGCAGTACTTC. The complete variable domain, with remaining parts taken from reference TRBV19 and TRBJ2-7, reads DGGITQSPKYLFRKEGQNVTLSCEQNLNHDAMYWYRQDPGQGLRLIYYSQIVNDFQKGDIAEGYSVSREKKESFPLTVTSAQKNPTAFYLCASSNLGASYEQYFGPGTRLTVT.

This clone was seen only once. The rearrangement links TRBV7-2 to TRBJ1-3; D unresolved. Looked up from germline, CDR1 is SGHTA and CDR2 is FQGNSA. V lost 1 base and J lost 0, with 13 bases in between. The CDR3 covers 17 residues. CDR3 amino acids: CASSLVSGSSSGNTIYF. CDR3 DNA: TGTGCCAGCAGCTTAGTTTCTGGATCCAGCTCTGGAAACACCATATATTTT.

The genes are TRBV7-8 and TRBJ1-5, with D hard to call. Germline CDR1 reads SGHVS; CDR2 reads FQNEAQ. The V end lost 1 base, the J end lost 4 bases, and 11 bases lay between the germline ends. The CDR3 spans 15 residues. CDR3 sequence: CASSLDKGENQPQHF. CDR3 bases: TGTGCCAGCAGCTTAGATAAGGGAGAAAATCAGCCCCAGCATTTT.

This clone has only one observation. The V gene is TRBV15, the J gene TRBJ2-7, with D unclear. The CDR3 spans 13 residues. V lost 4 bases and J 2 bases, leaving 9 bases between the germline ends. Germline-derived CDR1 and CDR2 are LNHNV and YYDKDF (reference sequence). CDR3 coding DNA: TGTGCCACCAGCACAGGCAGTCCCTACGAGCAGTACTTC. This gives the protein CATSTGSPYEQYF. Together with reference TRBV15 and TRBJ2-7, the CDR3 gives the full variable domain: DAMVIQNPRYQVTQFGKPVTLSCSQTLNHNVMYWYQQKSSQAPKLLFHYYDKDFNNEADTPDNFQSRRPNTSFCFLDIRSPGLGDTAMYLCATSTGSPYEQYFGPGTRLTVT.

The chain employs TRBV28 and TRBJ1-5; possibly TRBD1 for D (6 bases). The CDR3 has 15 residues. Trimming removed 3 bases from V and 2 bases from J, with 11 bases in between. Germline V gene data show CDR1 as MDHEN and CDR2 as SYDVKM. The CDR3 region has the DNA TGTGCCAGCAGTTTTCTAGGGGGTGGCAATCAGCCCCAGCATTTT. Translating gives CASSFLGGGNQPQHF.

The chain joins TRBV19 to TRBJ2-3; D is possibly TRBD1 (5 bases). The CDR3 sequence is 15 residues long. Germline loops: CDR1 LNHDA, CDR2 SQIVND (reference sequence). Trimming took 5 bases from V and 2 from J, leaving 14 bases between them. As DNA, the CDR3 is TGTGCCAGTAGTCCCGGGCAGGGCCCCACAGATACGCAGTATTTT. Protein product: CASSPGQGPTDTQYF.